This entry is about one T cell receptor beta chain. This clone showed up just once. What this receptor recognizes is not known. No qualities accompany the bases; no much larger clone lies one base away. The source of the sample is a study of OX40 agonist ivuxolimab in advanced cancers. Regarding the study in general: Ivuxolimab was an agonistic, fully human IgG2 monoclonal antibody directed against OX40 (CD134), a costimulatory receptor. Prior anti-PD-1, anti-PD-L1 or anti-CTLA-4 therapy was permitted, and checkpoint inhibitors had been received by 40% to 50% of dose-escalation patients. Among the approximately 50 dose-escalation patients, 19 had hepatocellular carcinoma, about 15 melanoma, 9 renal cell carcinoma and 9 head and neck cancer. The point of sequencing TCRbeta in the periphery was to test whether ivuxolimab changed TCR sequence diversity and drove clonal T-cell expansion. A male proportion of almost 85% and a mean age of approximately 58 years, ranging from roughly 23 to 85, were recorded for the dose-escalation cohort. The paper describes the monotherapy dose-escalation part (N of about 52 patients) of the phase I trial of ivuxolimab. Partial responses occurred in three dose-escalation patients, of whom one had hepatocellular carcinoma and two had cutaneous melanoma. Intravenous ivuxolimab was administered to patients every 2 weeks at six dose levels: 0.01, 0.1, 0.3, 1.5, 3 and 10 mg/kg. Points the paper makes about the study in general: On average, CD8+ T cells showed more expanded clones than CD4+ T cells after ivuxolimab. At doses of 0.1 to 3.0 mg/kg, clonal expansion of both CD4+ and CD8+ blood T cells was observed from baseline to week 6. In the 0.1-3.0 mg/kg groups, partial responders had among the lowest normalized peripheral clonal expansion, particularly in CD8+ T cells. Low levels of normalized T-cell clonal expansion were also seen in some patients who did not respond. The antigen specificity of the peripheral T cells that underwent clonal expansion was not determined.

Genomic DNA was isolated from the sorted cells so that the TCRbeta CDR3 region could be sequenced. The immunoSEQ Assay was used to sequence the TCRbeta CDR3 regions. Imported from immuneACCESS, the table was reduced by TCRdb to in-frame sequences with V and J called. These copies leave out some clones; in studies compared against another copy, an unresolved V gene accounts for under half, and the cause of the remainder is not known. The sample data list approximately 90,000 clones, and around 87% of these were observed just once. Roughly 4% of the sample comes from the top ten. From cysteine to phenylalanine, the CDR3 is 15 amino acids long. Only CDR3 DNA remains: 45 bases, in frame from the first base. The germline V gene supplies CDR1 SNHLY and CDR2 FYNNEI. V loses 2 bases of germline sequence and J loses 5 bases, and the interval between the two ends is 12 bases. Patients with autoimmune disease history or receiving systemic immunosuppression were excluded from the trial. Peripheral blood for TCR sequencing was collected from all dose cohorts at baseline, on cycle 4 day 1, and on cycle 7 day 1. Samples came from an open-label, multicenter, first-in-human phase I dose-escalation trial of ivuxolimab. Adults with locally advanced or metastatic melanoma, renal cell carcinoma, hepatocellular carcinoma or head and neck squamous cell carcinoma were enrolled in the trial. Before TCR sequencing, CD4+ and CD8+ T cells were separately sorted from peripheral blood.

The material was CD4+ or CD8+ T cells sorted from blood, obtained in a trial of the OX40 agonist ivuxolimab. The source of this sequence is an adult with an advanced solid tumor such as melanoma, head and neck, liver or kidney cancer. The chain is encoded by TRBV2 joined to TRBJ1-4; the D segment could be TRBD1, given 5 matching bases. The CDR3 has the sequence CASSETHRSNEKLFF. The DNA reads TGTGCCAGCAGTGAAACTCACAGGTCCAATGAAAAACTGTTTTTT.